This TCR beta chain derives from a study of T cells in localized non-small cell lung cancer. General study findings and limits: It remains possible that heterogeneity exists, since only one tumor region was sequenced.

Germline V CDR1 and CDR2: MDHEN, SYDVKM. The V and J ends lost 11 bases and 7 bases respectively, with 18 bases between them. The CDR3 loop spans 13 amino acids. The table lists this clone with a few counts. Antigen specificity is unknown. TCRdb keeps only in-frame clones here, not all; method: immunoSEQ multiplex PCR. The sample consists of about 41,000 clones, roughly 84% of them appearing once. The chain joins TRBV28 to TRBJ1-5; a possible D gene is TRBD1 (5 bases). Sequencing used PBMCs, obtained before any cancer treatment. This TCR came from a man aged 35-69 years with stage II lung adenocarcinoma. CDR3 coding DNA: TGTGCCTCCCACCCTGGGGGGGAGCAGCCCCAGCATTTT. Amino acid sequence: CASHPGGEQPQHF.